This T cell receptor beta chain comes out of a study of blood T cells in healthy people across ages (dated by TCRdb to about 2015). Background on the whole study: In model experiments, template switching captured about one uniquely barcoded TCR beta cDNA molecule for every two T cells. The study measured age-related changes in TCR beta repertoire diversity using deep sequencing normalized with unique cDNA molecular identifiers. The donors were split into four age groups: young (average around 15 years), middle-aged (39), aged (more than 60) and long-lived (under 85). To avoid experimental bias, donors of different ages were distributed randomly across sequencing lanes. Using the same blood draw, the study looked at two additional independent replicas of 1 million unique cDNA reads for two donors, one aged 18 to 30 and the other aged 80 or older. Overall study outcomes, separate from this receptor: Conclusive comparison of naive and antigen-experienced compartments was prevented by the profiling of bulk unsorted PBMCs. The CMV infection status of donors was not known, potentially confounding age-related changes in expanded clonotypes. Observed TCR beta diversity correlated strongly with the percentage of naive T cells measured by flow cytometry. Estimates of total diversity based on one million sequenced T cells were regarded as lower bounds and as underestimates. Compared with the aged group, the long-lived group had more naive CD4+ T cells, fewer expanded clones and increased TCR diversity, suggesting age selection. Observed TCR beta diversity per million T cells fell roughly linearly with age, and a significant reduction was already apparent by age roughly 40.

From cysteine to phenylalanine, the CDR3 is 12 amino acids long. The DNA shown is the 36-base CDR3, in frame from base 1. The library was obtained by 5' RACE. Reads for this sample came from an Illumina HiSeq 2500. The second PCR ran for about 7 to 11 cycles and used a J-beta primer mix along with a sample-barcoded 5' primer. A unique molecular identifier was introduced onto each TCR beta cDNA molecule by a template-switch 5' adaptor carrying 12 random nucleotides. At least 2.5 million CDR3-containing paired-end reads were obtained from each sample. First-strand cDNA was synthesized from all RNA with the Mint cDNA synthesis kit, primed by a TRBC-specific oligonucleotide. Following uracil-DNA glycosylase treatment, all cDNA underwent a first 18-cycle PCR with the universal primers M1SS and BC2_uni_R. In the paper's pipeline: Each sample was normalized by randomly selecting 1 million high-quality reads, each carrying a distinct molecular identifier. Reads sharing molecular identifiers were discarded rather than binned into consensus sequences. MiTCR, run with a Q25 quality threshold and the strictest error-elimination algorithm, handled CDR3 identification, clonotype clustering and error correction. Lower-bound total TCR beta diversity was estimated with a nonparametric unseen species model using Euler transformation. In-frame beta chains were kept once TCRdb had trimmed the public reads at Q25 with fastp and called clones with MiXCR. Rows with a matching CDR3 protein are joined into one entry that keeps the most common DNA and genes. TCRdb's processing, not the authors' own work, is the source of the V and J calls. This sample gives hundreds of thousands of distinct CDR3 sequences in total; approximately 50% of them show up just once. Jointly, the top ten make up 30% to 45% of the sample.

Points on this clonotype: Which antigen it targets is not known. There are no base qualities to consult, and no much larger clone falls within one base.

The roughly 39 donors, aged about 6 to 95 years, were systemically healthy Caucasian individuals from Russia. Each donor gave 9 to 10 milliliters of peripheral blood, collected into EDTA-treated Vacutainer tubes. Ficoll-Paque density-gradient centrifugation was used to isolate PBMCs, with at least 7 million obtained per sample. Trizol reagent was used to extract total RNA from the PBMCs, yielding at least 6 micrograms per sample. Naive CD45RAhigh/CD27high T cell percentages were measured by flow cytometry on a PBMC aliquot from every donor. The sequenced sample was blood. In this chain, TRBV12-3 or TRBV12-4 is recombined with TRBJ2-4, with no confident D gene call. The better agreement between TRBJ2-7 and the DNA end casts doubt on the J call. This receptor was obtained from a man in his sixties in good health. The CDR3 region has the sequence CASSLWFYEQYF. The DNA sequence is TGTGCCAGCAGTTTATGGTTCTACGAGCAGTACTTC.